One and the same sample provided the 20 T cell receptor beta chains below, sequenced in a study of graft-versus-host responses after intestinal transplantation. Sequencing was performed with immunoSEQ multiplex PCR; in TCRdb, only in-frame clones are kept and a portion is missing. The profile covers roughly 13,000 clones, with around 84% appearing a single time and approximately 8% taken by the ten largest. The input for sequencing was PBMCs, taken approximately 320 days after intestinal transplant. Every receptor here comes from a human patient who received an intestinal transplant, so some T cells may come from the graft donor.

This chain joins TRBV27 and TRBJ2-1; D remains unclear. This CDR3 spans 12 amino acids. Germline V lookup: CDR1 MNHEY, CDR2 SMNVEV (reference sequence). Trimming pared 3 bases from V and 6 bases from J, leaving 6 bases between. The CDR3 region is CASSFNPNEQFF. The CDR3 bases are TGTGCCAGCAGTTTTAACCCCAATGAGCAGTTCTTC.

The chain carries TRBV6-6 and TRBJ1-5; D is possibly TRBD1 (5 bases). The germline CDR1 and CDR2 sequences are MNHNY and SVGAGI (reference sequence). V was shortened by 2 bases and J by 2 bases, with 7 bases between the two germline ends. The length of the CDR3 is 14 residues. CDR3 DNA: TGTGCCAGCAGTTACGCGGGGGGCAATCAGCCCCAGCATTTT. This codes for CASSYAGGNQPQHF.

V usage is TRBV11-2 and J usage is TRBJ1-5, with D possibly being TRBD1 (5 bases). Germline V lookup: CDR1 SGHAT, CDR2 FQNNGV. Deletions cut 2 bases from V and 2 bases from J, with 10 bases between. The CDR3 has 15 residues. CDR3 DNA sequence: TGTGCCAGCAGCTTATCAGGGATAGGCAATCAGCCCCAGCATTTT. It specifies CASSLSGIGNQPQHF.

In DNA form, the CDR3 reads TGCGCCAGCAGCTTGCGGGGCCAGGGGGTGGAGAGCACAGATACGCAGTATTTT. Translating it yields CASSLRGQGVESTDTQYF. This sequence joins TRBV5-1 and TRBJ2-3; 7 nucleotides line up with TRBD1. The CDR3 has 18 amino acids. Germline V CDR1 and CDR2: SGHRS, YFSETQ. The junction had 11 bases not matched to a gene; V was cut back by 1 base and J by 0 bases.

This clone was found once. The V call is TRBV9, the J call TRBJ2-3, with unresolved D. The germline gives CDR1 SGDLS, CDR2 YYNGEE. With 0 bases removed from V and 2 bases from J, the gap between germline ends came to 10 bases. This CDR3 is 15 amino acids long. The CDR3 coding sequence is TGTGCCAGCAGCGTAGAAGGCAGAACCACAGATACGCAGTATTTT. This translates into CASSVEGRTTDTQYF.

CDR3 in amino acids: CASSQTSGRAEQYF. CDR3 coding DNA: TGTGCCAGCAGCCAGACTAGCGGGAGGGCCGAGCAGTACTTC. The rearrangement links TRBV14 to TRBJ2-7; 14 nucleotides match TRBD2. V trimming: 3 bases; J trimming: 6 bases; junction bases outside the gene matches: 1. This CDR3 spans 14 amino acids. The germline V gene encodes CDR1 SGHDN and CDR2 FVKESK.

This chain connects TRBV5-1 to TRBJ2-5; D is uncertain. The CDR3 runs 14 residues. The ends were cut back, 0 bases at V and 4 bases at J, with 10 bases in the middle. CDR1 SGHRS and CDR2 YFSETQ come from the germline V gene. The chain's CDR3 is CASSLGSTRETQYF. For the CDR3, the DNA is TGCGCCAGCAGCTTGGGTTCGACTCGAGAGACCCAGTACTTC.

The chain links TRBV7-6 to TRBJ2-3; the D is unclear. The CDR3 covers 14 residues. Trimming shortened V by 0 bases and J by 0 bases, and 4 bases separated the two germline ends. Germline CDR1 and CDR2: SGHVS and FNYEAQ. CDR3 sequence reads: CASSLAPSTDTQYF. The DNA for the CDR3 is TGTGCCAGCAGCTTAGCGCCTAGCACAGATACGCAGTATTTT. Supplemented by reference TRBV7-6 and TRBJ2-3, the full variable domain reads GAGVSQSPRYKVTKRGQDVALRCDPISGHVSLYWYRQALGQGPEFLTYFNYEAQQDKSGLPNDRFSAERPEGSISTLTIQRTEQRDSAMYRCASSLAPSTDTQYFGPGTRLTVL.

The genes are TRBV27 and TRBJ2-5, with D uncertain. This CDR3 is built from 13 residues. CDR1 is MNHEY and CDR2 is SMNVEV in the germline V gene (reference sequence). V lost 2 bases, J lost 4 bases, and 8 bases lay in between. The CDR3 loop reads CASSLGVLETQYF. The DNA of the CDR3 is TGTGCCAGCAGTTTAGGGGTTTTAGAGACCCAGTACTTC.

The chain joins TRBV9 to TRBJ1-1, with 9 bases that match TRBD1. Germline V gene lookup returns CDR1 SGDLS and CDR2 YYNGEE. CDR3 size: 16 residues. V lost 6 bases to trimming and J lost 5 bases; unmatched junction nucleotides: 14. The CDR3 is CASNNIPGQGGTEAFF. CDR3 in DNA: TGTGCCAGCAATAACATTCCGGGACAGGGAGGGACTGAAGCTTTCTTT.

CDR3 in DNA: TGCGCCAGCAGCGGCACTAGCGGGAGAGCCTACGAGCAGTACTTC. Translating it yields CASSGTSGRAYEQYF. The chain employs TRBV5-1 and TRBJ2-7, with TRBD2 matching over 11 bases. J gave up 2 bases and V 4 bases, and 5 bases lay outside the gene matches. Germline V gene sequence: CDR1 SGHRS, CDR2 YFSETQ. CDR3 length: 15 residues.

This CDR3 is CASSLGTGEAFF. The CDR3, as DNA: TGTGCCAGCAGTTTAGGGACAGGTGAAGCTTTCTTT. The chain uses TRBV27 and TRBJ1-1; 8 bases are shared with TRBD1. The CDR3 spans 12 residues. CDR1 is MNHEY, CDR2 SMNVEV, per germline (reference sequence). J gave up 7 bases and V 2 bases, and 0 bases lay outside the gene matches.

The CDR3 spells CAISDGLLAGGPDTQYF. The CDR3 bases are TGTGCCATCAGTGACGGATTACTAGCGGGAGGCCCAGATACGCAGTATTTT. The chain recombines TRBV10-3 with TRBJ2-3, with 12 bases fitting TRBD2. This CDR3 has 17 amino acids. The germline V gene has CDR1 ENHRY and CDR2 SYGVKD. The V and J ends lost 3 bases and 4 bases, in that order; junction bases with no gene match: 8.

This clone occurred a few times. V and J are TRBV19 and TRBJ1-4; D perhaps matches TRBD1 (5 bases). This CDR3 has 12 residues. Trimming left V 3 bases short and J 10 bases short, with 9 bases between. Germline CDR1 is LNHDA and CDR2 is SQIVND (reference sequence). The CDR3 spells CASSITGGKLFF. The CDR3 bases are TGTGCCAGTAGTATTACGGGGGGAAAACTGTTTTTT.

The chain recombines TRBV2 with TRBJ1-1; no firm D call. CDR1 SNHLY and CDR2 FYNNEI come from the germline V gene. Trimming removed 1 base at V and 3 bases at J, with 9 bases between. The CDR3 length is 14 residues. The chain's CDR3 is CASSEEWRDTEAFF. CDR3 coding DNA: TGTGCCAGCAGTGAAGAGTGGAGGGACACTGAAGCTTTCTTT.

This clone was counted a single time. The junction does not match germline at one end; this may be a read error. The chain recombines TRBV7-7 with TRBJ2-1; 7 positions match TRBD2. This CDR3 is built from 17 residues. In germline, CDR1 is SSHAT, CDR2 FNYEAQ (reference sequence). CDR3 in DNA: TGTGCTAGCAGCCCTAGATTAAAGCGGGGCTCCTACAATGAGCAGTTCTTC. Amino acid sequence: CASSPRLKRGSYNEQFF.

This clone was seen just once. The chain combines TRBV29-1 with TRBJ2-7; 8 positions agree with TRBD1. Germline V gene lookup returns CDR1 SQVTM and CDR2 ANQGSEA. J was trimmed by 2 bases and V by 5 bases; bases with no gene match: 11. The CDR3 contains 15 residues. The CDR3 DNA reads as TGCAGCGTTTACCTGGACAGGGTGCATCCCTACGAGCAGTACTTC. Its translation is CSVYLDRVHPYEQYF.

The chain joins TRBV15 to TRBJ2-1; no clear D gene. Trimming left V 0 bases short and J 3 bases short, with 12 bases between. Germline CDR1 and CDR2: LNHNV and YYDKDF (reference sequence). The CDR3 has 16 amino acids. The CDR3 coding sequence is TGTGCCACCAGCAGAGATGTCGCTAGTGGCTACAATGAGCAGTTCTTC. Encoded protein: CATSRDVASGYNEQFF.

The chain links TRBV7-3 to TRBJ2-1; D gene uncertain. V dropped 2 bases and J dropped 4 bases, with 12 bases sitting between them. This CDR3 contains 15 residues. Germline V CDR1 and CDR2: SGHTA, FQGTGA. The CDR3 nucleotides read TGTGCCAGCAGCTTAGGGATAAGAGAATACAATGAGCAGTTCTTC. This encodes CASSLGIREYNEQFF.

The chain uses TRBV25-1 and TRBJ2-5; 10 positions match TRBD1. CDR3 length: 16 residues. Germline loops: CDR1 MGHDK, CDR2 SYGVNS. Trimming cost V 4 bases and J 9 bases; bases outside gene matches: 14. In DNA form, the CDR3 reads TGTGCCAGCAGTGGACGACAGGGGGCCCTTTCCGCGGCCCAGTACTTC. Protein product: CASSGRQGALSAAQYF.